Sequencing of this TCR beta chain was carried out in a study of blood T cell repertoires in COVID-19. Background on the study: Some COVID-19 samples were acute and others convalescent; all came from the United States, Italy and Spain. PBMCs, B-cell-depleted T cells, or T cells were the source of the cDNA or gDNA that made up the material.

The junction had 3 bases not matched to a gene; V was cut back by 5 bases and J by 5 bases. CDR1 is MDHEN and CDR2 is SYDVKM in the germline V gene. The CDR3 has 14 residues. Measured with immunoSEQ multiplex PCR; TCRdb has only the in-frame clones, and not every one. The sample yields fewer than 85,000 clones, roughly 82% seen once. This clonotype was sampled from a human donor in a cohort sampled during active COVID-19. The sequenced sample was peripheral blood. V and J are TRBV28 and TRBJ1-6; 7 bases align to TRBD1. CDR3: CASSQDRNNSPLHF. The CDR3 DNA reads TGTGCCAGCAGTCAGGACAGGAATAATTCACCCCTCCACTTT.